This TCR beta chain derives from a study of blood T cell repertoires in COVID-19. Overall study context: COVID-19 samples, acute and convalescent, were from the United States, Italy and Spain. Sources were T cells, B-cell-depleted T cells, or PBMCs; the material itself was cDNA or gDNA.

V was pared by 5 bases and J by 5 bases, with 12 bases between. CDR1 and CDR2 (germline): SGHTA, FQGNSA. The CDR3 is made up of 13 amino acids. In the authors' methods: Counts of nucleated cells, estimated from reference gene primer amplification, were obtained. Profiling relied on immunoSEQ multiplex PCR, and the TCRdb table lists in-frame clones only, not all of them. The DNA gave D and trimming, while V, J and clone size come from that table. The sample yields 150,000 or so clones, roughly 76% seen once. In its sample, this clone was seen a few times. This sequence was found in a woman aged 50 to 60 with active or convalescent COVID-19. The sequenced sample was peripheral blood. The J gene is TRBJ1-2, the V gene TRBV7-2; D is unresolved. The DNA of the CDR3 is TGTGCCAGCAGCGGGAGAATACAATATGGCTACACCTTC. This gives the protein CASSGRIQYGYTF.